Presented here are 9 T cell receptor beta chains from one specimen sequenced in a study of T cells in Graves' hyperthyroidism and ophthalmopathy. Amplified TCR beta CDR3 regions derived from RNA transcripts. RT-PCR in the first round (using the HTBI primer set) targeted the TCR CDR3. Via MiXCR, TCRdb re-called the multiplex PCR reads, giving one row per CDR3 protein. Of roughly 510,000 distinct CDR3 sequences listed, around 50% are singletons. Sequencing used peripheral blood or thyroid tissue (not recorded which). These receptors all stem from an adult woman with Graves' disease, either hyperthyroidism or ophthalmopathy (not recorded which).

Details on this clonotype: No conserved phenylalanine or tryptophan is present at the end of the CDR3, so a read error is the likely explanation. Because the CDR3's place on the DNA is in doubt, the DNA is left out and the CDR3 is given as listed by TCRdb. This chain connects TRBV19 to TRBJ1-2; TRBD1 was called by the table and not checked on the DNA. The V gene's germline CDR1 is LNHDA and CDR2 SQIVND (reference sequence). The CDR3 is 16 amino acids long, termini counted. CDR3 sequence: CASSRDPPGTNYGYTC.

There are many counts of this clonotype. The V gene is TRBV3-1, the J gene TRBJ1-2; D ambiguous. V lost 3 bases, J lost 8 bases, and 10 bases lay in between. The germline CDR1 and CDR2 sequences are LGHDT and YNNKEL (reference sequence). This CDR3 is 12 amino acids long. The CDR3 region is CASSHTVRGYTF. DNA for the CDR3: TGTGCCAGCAGCCACACAGTTAGGGGCTACACCTTC.

This clonotype was detected only a few times. The chain links TRBV4-2 to TRBJ2-7; 9 bases match TRBD1. The length of the CDR3 is 16 residues. The V segment lost 1 base and the J segment 3 bases; nucleotides outside the gene matches: 7. Germline-derived CDR1 and CDR2 are LGHNA and YNFKEQ. CDR3 DNA: TGTGCCAGCAGCCAAGGGGCGGGACAGGGAGGCTACGAGCAGTACTTC. Protein sequence: CASSQGAGQGGYEQYF.

This rearrangement joins TRBV7-7 to TRBJ2-5; 7 nucleotides match TRBD1. This CDR3 is built from 15 residues. CDR1 and CDR2 (germline): SSHAT, FNYEAQ (reference sequence). This CDR3 reads CASAGLTGLQETQYF. CDR3 in DNA: TGTGCTAGCGCTGGGCTGACAGGGCTCCAAGAGACCCAGTACTTC.

The chain uses TRBV15 and TRBJ2-7, with TRBD2 matching 9 bases. The CDR3 extends over 15 amino acids. Germline loops: CDR1 LNHNV, CDR2 YYDKDF (reference sequence). V lost 6 bases, J lost 2 bases, and 8 bases stayed unmatched. In DNA, the CDR3 is TGTGCCACCAGGGCCTTCGCTAGCGGGACCTACGAGCAGTACTTC. This gives the protein CATRAFASGTYEQYF.

At least ten counts were recorded for this clonotype. V usage is TRBV10-3 and J usage is TRBJ2-6, with a possible D match to TRBD1 (5 bases). Germline CDR1 and CDR2: ENHRY and SYGVKD. The CDR3 totals 15 residues. The germline V and J ends were trimmed by 4 bases and 0 bases, with 7 bases remaining between them. The DNA for the CDR3 is TGTGCCATCAGTGTCGACAGCTCTGGGGCCAACGTCCTGACTTTC. This translates into CAISVDSSGANVLTF.

CDR3 protein: CASKPGTGDYEQYF. The CDR3, as DNA: TGTGCCAGCAAACCCGGGACTGGGGACTACGAGCAGTACTTC. V is TRBV7-9 and J is TRBJ2-7; D possibly corresponds to TRBD2 (6 bases). Trimming removed 7 bases from V and 3 bases from J, with 16 bases in between. The CDR3 runs to 14 residues. Per germline, CDR1 SEHNR and CDR2 FQNEAQ (reference sequence).

The chain links TRBV5-1 to TRBJ1-1, with D unclear. The CDR3 is made up of 14 amino acids. Germline V gene sequence: CDR1 SGHRS, CDR2 YFSETQ. V was cut by 3 bases and J by 11 bases, with 20 bases left in between. Written as DNA, the CDR3 is TGCGCCAGCAGCTCGCCGATAAACGGAAACGAGGCTTTCTTT. Encoded protein: CASSSPINGNEAFF.

The rearrangement uses TRBV10-3 and TRBJ1-1; 7 positions match TRBD1. The ends lost 2 bases at V and 5 bases at J; junction bases unmatched: 14. Germline CDR1 reads ENHRY; CDR2 reads SYGVKD. CDR3 length equals 17 residues. CDR3 DNA sequence: TGTGCCATCAGTGAGGGAAGAGACAGGGTCGTTCGGACTGAAGCTTTCTTT. Translated: CAISEGRDRVVRTEAFF.